Sequencing of this T cell receptor beta chain was carried out in a study of cytomegalovirus exposure and HLA in healthy donors. Study-wide findings and caveats: Reports state that TCR beta sequences accurately predicted most subjects' HLA-A and HLA-B alleles. The authors listed 150 or so TCR beta chains as cytomegalovirus-associated.

PCR was performed using 60 Vbeta and 13 Jbeta primers. Per the original methods: In a later analysis, the count reached 82 million or so unique TCR beta chains, with approximately 10 million shared. Profiling relied on immunoSEQ multiplex PCR, and the TCRdb table lists in-frame clones only, not all of them. D and trimming were read from the DNA, whereas the V and J calls and clone size are those reported in that table. The data show approximately 280,000 clones, 70% to 90% seen once. The germline gives CDR1 KGHSH, CDR2 LQKENI. The CDR3 is made up of 14 amino acids. V gave up 4 bases and J gave up 5 bases; unmatched junction bases: 4. As for this clone: Antigen: not known.

The chain carries TRBV18 and TRBJ1-1; 10 nucleotides match TRBD1. Sequenced sample: PBMCs. The clonotype comes from a woman aged 18-29 years in good health and CMV-seronegative. The CDR3 sequence is CASSRGTGDTEAFF. In DNA, the CDR3 is TGTGCCAGCTCACGAGGGACAGGGGATACTGAAGCTTTCTTT.